The 19 T cell receptor beta chains below come from one sample, sequenced in a study of siplizumab effects on memory and regulatory T cells. Only in-frame clones appear in the TCRdb table, and some are missing; sequencing was by immunoSEQ multiplex PCR. The table lists approximately 98,000 clones, roughly 94% of them singletons. Sequencing was performed on non-Treg CD4+ T cells sorted from blood. All receptors derive from a human donor in good health.

V and J are TRBV14 and TRBJ2-5, with 8 bases matching TRBD1. Per the germline V gene, CDR1 is SGHDN and CDR2 is FVKESK. Trimming removed 4 bases from V and 5 bases from J; junction bases left unmatched: 12. The CDR3 has 16 residues. The CDR3 DNA sequence: TGTGCCAGCAGCCGGATGATACGGACAGGGCTTGAGACCCAGTACTTC. Translating gives CASSRMIRTGLETQYF.

The rearrangement joins TRBV5-1 to TRBJ2-3, with D possibly being TRBD2 (6 bases). This CDR3 comprises 15 residues. Per the germline V gene, CDR1 is SGHRS and CDR2 is YFSETQ. V was clipped by 6 bases and J by 3 bases, with 17 bases between them. The CDR3 reads CASNPNLAPTDTQYF. The CDR3 region has the DNA TGCGCCAGCAACCCCAACCTAGCGCCGACAGATACGCAGTATTTT.

V usage is TRBV6-1 and J usage is TRBJ1-6; D is undetermined. The V end was cut by 6 bases, the J end by 0 bases, with 9 bases between. This CDR3 has 15 residues. Germline CDR1 reads MNHNS; CDR2 reads SASEGT. The CDR3 reads CASSTQSSYNSPLHF. Written as DNA, the CDR3 is TGTGCCAGCAGCACCCAGAGCTCCTATAATTCACCCCTCCACTTT.

This chain links TRBV28 with TRBJ1-1; D remains ambiguous. V lost 1 base and J 5 bases, leaving 5 bases between the germline ends. Germline V gene data show CDR1 as MDHEN and CDR2 as SYDVKM. The CDR3 is 12 amino acids. The CDR3 is CASSLLGTEAFF. DNA for the CDR3: TGTGCCAGCAGTTTATTGGGTACTGAAGCTTTCTTT.

The J gene is TRBJ2-3, the V gene TRBV5-1; D uncertain. V dropped 2 bases and J dropped 7 bases, with 14 bases sitting between them. The CDR3 covers 14 residues. The V gene's germline CDR1 is SGHRS and CDR2 YFSETQ. CDR3 sequence reads: CASSFGLVSNTQYF. CDR3 DNA: TGCGCCAGCAGCTTTGGGTTAGTTTCAAATACGCAGTATTTT.

V is TRBV28 and J is TRBJ2-6; D call uncertain. The CDR3 is 16 residues long. Looked up from germline, CDR1 is MDHEN and CDR2 is SYDVKM. Trimming stripped 4 bases from V and 2 bases from J, with 12 bases between. In nucleotides, the CDR3 is TGTGCCAGCAGTTCCACCCCCGGAGCTGGGGCCAACGTCCTGACTTTC. Protein: CASSSTPGAGANVLTF.

The chain combines TRBV7-9 with TRBJ2-5, with 9 nucleotides matching TRBD2. Per the germline V gene, CDR1 is SEHNR and CDR2 is FQNEAQ (reference sequence). The V segment lost 8 bases and the J segment 5 bases; nucleotides outside the gene matches: 15. The CDR3 length is 16 residues. CDR3 DNA sequence: TGTGCCAGCCACCGCTCCAGCGGGAGGACGGGGGAGACCCAGTACTTC. This translates into CASHRSSGRTGETQYF.

The CDR3 region is CASLTGVYSDEQFF. The CDR3 bases are TGTGCCAGCTTGACGGGAGTATATAGCGATGAGCAGTTCTTC. The chain uses TRBV18 and TRBJ2-1; maybe TRBD2 (6 bases). The V and J ends lost 7 bases and 8 bases respectively, with 18 bases between them. The CDR3 spans 14 residues. Germline CDR1 reads KGHSH; CDR2 reads LQKENI.

This chain links TRBV5-4 with TRBJ2-7, with 7 bases fitting TRBD2. Germline V gene lookup returns CDR1 SGHNT and CDR2 YYREEE (reference sequence). With 5 bases clipped from V and 2 bases from J, the junction kept 10 bases outside the gene matches. The CDR3 is made up of 15 amino acids. In nucleotides, the CDR3 is TGTGCCAGCAGGTTAGAGCTAGCGGAAACCTACGAGCAGTACTTC. Protein product: CASRLELAETYEQYF.

DNA of the CDR3: TGTGCCAGCAGGGGGTACGGCTACACCTTC. Translation gives CASRGYGYTF. The chain recombines TRBV28 with TRBJ1-2; D call uncertain. This CDR3 is 10 amino acids long. Trimming cost V 6 bases and J 8 bases, with 7 bases left between them. The germline CDR1 and CDR2 sequences are MDHEN and SYDVKM.

This chain connects TRBV28 to TRBJ1-1; no definite D call. Germline CDR1 MDHEN, CDR2 SYDVKM. V lost 6 bases, J lost 0 bases, and 14 bases lay in between. This CDR3 is built from 15 residues. CDR3 in DNA: TGTGCCAGCAGGTTTATTGATCGAATGAACACTGAAGCTTTCTTT. Residues: CASRFIDRMNTEAFF. Filled out from reference TRBV28 and TRBJ1-1, the complete variable domain reads DVKVTQSSRYLVKRTGEKVFLECVQDMDHENMFWYRQDPGLGLRLIYFSYDVKMKEKGDIPEGYSVSREKKERFSLILESASTNQTSMYLCASRFIDRMNTEAFFGQGTRLTVV.

Here the CDR3 reads CASSGGDRYNEKLFF. CDR3 coding DNA: TGTGCCAGCAGTGGCGGGGACAGGTACAATGAAAAACTGTTTTTT. The rearrangement uses TRBV27 and TRBJ1-4; 8 positions agree with TRBD1. Germline V gene sequence: CDR1 MNHEY, CDR2 SMNVEV (reference sequence). V dropped 5 bases and J dropped 5; count of bases not matched to a gene: 7. The CDR3 runs to 15 residues.

The rearrangement joins TRBV27 to TRBJ2-2, with D maybe TRBD2 (5 bases). Germline V lookup: CDR1 MNHEY, CDR2 SMNVEV (reference sequence). Trimming shortened V by 6 bases and J by 4 bases, and 12 bases separated the two germline ends. This CDR3 has 14 amino acids. CDR3 DNA: TGTGCCAGCAGCCTCACTAGGATCACCGGGGAGCTGTTTTTT. As protein: CASSLTRITGELFF.

V usage is TRBV6-6 and J usage is TRBJ1-5, with 7 bases matching TRBD1. The CDR3 runs 15 residues. The germline gives CDR1 MNHNY, CDR2 SVGAGI (reference sequence). V lost 6 bases to trimming and J lost 0 bases; unmatched junction nucleotides: 5. The CDR3: CASSYRGDSNQPQHF. CDR3 bases: TGTGCCAGCAGCTACAGGGGCGATAGCAATCAGCCCCAGCATTTT.

The genes are TRBV28 and TRBJ1-5; a possible D gene is TRBD1 (6 bases). The CDR3 loop spans 14 amino acids. Trimming shortened V by 1 base and J by 3 bases, and 7 bases separated the two germline ends. From germline, CDR1 is MDHEN and CDR2 SYDVKM. The DNA of the CDR3 is TGTGCCAGCAGTTTATCAGGGGTCAATCAGCCCCAGCATTTT. This sequence encodes CASSLSGVNQPQHF.

The V call is TRBV19, the J call TRBJ2-7; the match to TRBD1 covers 7 bases. Germline loops: CDR1 LNHDA, CDR2 SQIVND (reference sequence). This CDR3 is 16 amino acids long. After removal of 6 bases from V and 2 bases from J, the junction contained 13 bases not matched to a gene. CDR3 sequence: CASSPLVTGPTYEQYF. In DNA form, the CDR3 reads TGTGCCAGTAGCCCCCTGGTGACAGGGCCAACCTACGAGCAGTACTTC. Full variable domain (remainder filled in from reference TRBV19 and TRBJ2-7): DGGITQSPKYLFRKEGQNVTLSCEQNLNHDAMYWYRQDPGQGLRLIYYSQIVNDFQKGDIAEGYSVSREKKESFPLTVTSAQKNPTAFYLCASSPLVTGPTYEQYFGPGTRLTVT.

The chain has TRBV19 and TRBJ2-1; D unresolved. Deletions cut 4 bases from V and 0 bases from J, with 13 bases between. Germline CDR1 and CDR2: LNHDA and SQIVND (reference sequence). The CDR3 has 16 residues. DNA of the CDR3: TGTGCCAGTAGTACCCCTCTCGCGAGCTCCTACAATGAGCAGTTCTTC. Protein product: CASSTPLASSYNEQFF.

The rearrangement links TRBV7-3 to TRBJ2-1, with 9 bases fitting TRBD2. CDR1 is SGHTA and CDR2 is FQGTGA in the germline V gene. J lost 5 bases, V lost 5 bases, and 10 bases had no gene match. There are 16 residues in the CDR3. Here the CDR3 reads CASSPRGREGDNEQFF. The CDR3 DNA sequence: TGTGCCAGCAGCCCCCGAGGGCGGGAGGGTGACAATGAGCAGTTCTTC.

The rearrangement joins TRBV11-2 to TRBJ2-5; no reliable D call. CDR3 length equals 13 residues. V was clipped by 4 bases and J by 5 bases, with 11 bases between them. Germline assignment: CDR1 SGHAT and CDR2 FQNNGV. Written as DNA, the CDR3 is TGTGCCAGCAGCTCCCCGGTAGGGGAGACCCAGTACTTC. It is translated as CASSSPVGETQYF.